Following are 21 T cell receptor beta chains from one sample sequenced in a study of T cells in narcolepsy. Measured with immunoSEQ multiplex PCR; TCRdb has only the in-frame clones, and not every one. The data show tens of thousands of clones, over 80% seen once. The sample consisted of CD45RA- memory CD4+ T cells from PBMCs. These receptors were collected from a human donor with narcolepsy.

The chain recombines TRBV5-1 with TRBJ1-1; 9 nucleotides agree with TRBD1. CDR1 is SGHRS, CDR2 YFSETQ, per germline. This CDR3 has 15 amino acids. V lost 4 bases and J lost 2; bases outside the gene matches: 6. CDR3 in amino acids: CASSLRQGVNTEAFF. The CDR3, as DNA: TGCGCCAGCAGCCTTAGACAGGGGGTAAACACTGAAGCTTTCTTT.

V and J are TRBV7-8 and TRBJ1-1; 7 bases fit TRBD1. CDR1 and CDR2 from the germline V gene are SGHVS and FQNEAQ. Losses at the gene ends were 4 bases for V and 2 bases for J; bases not matched to a gene: 7. This CDR3 spans 15 amino acids. Here the CDR3 reads CASSSRGGKNTEAFF. CDR3 bases: TGTGCCAGCAGCTCCAGGGGGGGTAAAAACACTGAAGCTTTCTTT. The whole variable domain, filled in from reference TRBV7-8 and TRBJ1-1, reads GAGVSQSPRYKVAKRGQDVALRCDPISGHVSLFWYQQALGQGPEFLTYFQNEAQLDKSGLPSDRFFAERPEGSVSTLKIQRTQQEDSAVYLCASSSRGGKNTEAFFGQGTRLTVV.

The chain carries TRBV4-3 and TRBJ2-1; tentatively, D is TRBD2 (5 bases). The V end was cut by 4 bases, the J end by 5 bases, with 18 bases between. Germline V gene lookup returns CDR1 LGHNA and CDR2 YSLEER. There are 16 residues in the CDR3. The CDR3: CASSRPGTDIHNEQFF. The CDR3 DNA sequence: TGCGCCAGCAGCCGTCCGGGAACAGATATCCACAATGAGCAGTTCTTC.

J is TRBJ1-4 and V is TRBV19; 9 nucleotides align to TRBD1. Trimming removed 5 bases from V and 6 bases from J; junction bases left unmatched: 7. CDR1 and CDR2 from the germline V gene are LNHDA and SQIVND (reference sequence). CDR3 length: 15 amino acids. The CDR3 loop is CASSGRTGVYEKLFF. The CDR3, as DNA: TGTGCCAGTAGTGGGCGGACAGGGGTCTATGAAAAACTGTTTTTT.

This clone has more than one count but fewer than ten. The V and J genes are TRBV6-5 and TRBJ1-3; D is possibly TRBD1 (6 bases). Between the trimmed V and J ends, which lost 7 bases and 3 bases, there was a span of 16 bases. This CDR3 contains 15 residues. CDR1 and CDR2 from the germline V gene are MNHEY and SVGAGI. CDR3 coding DNA: TGTGCCAGCATTCGGGACTCCAGGGGTGGAAACACCATATATTTT. Amino acids: CASIRDSRGGNTIYF.

The rearrangement uses TRBV4-3 and TRBJ2-3; 11 nucleotides match TRBD2. CDR1 is LGHNA and CDR2 is YSLEER in the germline V gene. Germline trimming cut 0 bases from V and 8 bases from J; bases unmatched to any gene: 7. This CDR3 has 16 amino acids. The CDR3 here is CASSQDLVTSGATQYF. CDR3 nucleotide sequence: TGCGCCAGCAGCCAAGATCTGGTGACTAGCGGGGCTACGCAGTATTTT.

The chain links TRBV2 to TRBJ2-3; 7 bases fit TRBD1. The CDR3 contains 11 residues. V trimming: 7 bases; J trimming: 10 bases; junction bases outside the gene matches: 5. Germline loops: CDR1 SNHLY, CDR2 FYNNEI. CDR3 in amino acids: CASNRQGAQYF. The CDR3 bases are TGTGCCAGCAACCGACAGGGTGCGCAGTATTTT.

The rearrangement joins TRBV7-2 to TRBJ2-5; 8 nucleotides align to TRBD1. The J segment lost 4 bases and the V segment lost 5 bases, leaving 12 bases of the junction unmatched. The CDR3 is made up of 16 amino acids. Germline V lookup: CDR1 SGHTA, CDR2 FQGNSA. CDR3 sequence: CASSPTQPGQGETQYF. CDR3 nucleotides: TGTGCCAGCAGCCCTACTCAACCCGGACAGGGAGAGACCCAGTACTTC.

The genes are TRBV7-2 and TRBJ2-7; 8 bases line up with TRBD1. Per the germline V gene, CDR1 is SGHTA and CDR2 is FQGNSA. The CDR3 is 15 residues long. V dropped 7 bases and J dropped 4; count of bases not matched to a gene: 12. CDR3 coding DNA: TGTGCCAGCACCTCCACCCGGACAGGGATATACGAGCAGTACTTC. Residues: CASTSTRTGIYEQYF.

This clone turned up a few times. The chain has TRBV19 and TRBJ1-4; no definite D call. V was shortened by 6 bases and J by 4 bases, with 18 bases between the two germline ends. In germline, CDR1 is LNHDA, CDR2 SQIVND (reference sequence). The CDR3 runs 16 residues. The CDR3 here is CASRTSGNRGNEKLFF. The CDR3 DNA reads as TGTGCCAGTAGGACTTCGGGGAACCGTGGTAATGAAAAACTGTTTTTT.

The V gene is TRBV7-9, the J gene TRBJ2-7, with TRBD1 identical over 12 bases. This CDR3 is built from 16 residues. CDR1 and CDR2 from the germline V gene are SEHNR and FQNEAQ (reference sequence). The ends lost 5 bases at V and 4 bases at J; junction bases unmatched: 9. CDR3 DNA: TGTGCCAGCAGCCCTTGGGACAGGGGGCTAGCGTACGAGCAGTACTTC. It translates to CASSPWDRGLAYEQYF. The whole variable domain, filled in from reference TRBV7-9 and TRBJ2-7, reads DTGVSQNPRHKITKRGQNVTFRCDPISEHNRLYWYRQTLGQGPEFLTYFQNEAQLEKSRLLSDRFSAERPKGSFSTLEIQRTEQGDSAMYLCASSPWDRGLAYEQYFGPGTRLTVT.

This clone was found a few times. This sequence joins TRBV9 and TRBJ1-5; D possibly corresponds to TRBD1 (5 bases). Trimming removed 4 bases at V and 2 bases at J, with 13 bases between. The CDR3 extends over 15 amino acids. CDR1 and CDR2 from the germline V gene are SGDLS and YYNGEE. CDR3 amino acids: CASSWGRGRNQPQHF. Written as DNA, the CDR3 is TGTGCCAGCAGCTGGGGACGGGGACGCAATCAGCCCCAGCATTTT.

This chain joins TRBV10-3 and TRBJ2-1; 9 bases line up with TRBD1. V shed 6 bases, J shed 5 bases, and the junction held 8 bases outside the gene matches. CDR3 length equals 15 residues. In germline, CDR1 is ENHRY, CDR2 SYGVKD. CDR3 amino acids: CAISPGQGRNNEQFF. CDR3 in DNA: TGTGCCATCAGCCCGGGACAGGGAAGAAACAATGAGCAGTTCTTC.

This rearrangement joins TRBV30 to TRBJ1-5; a possible D gene is TRBD1 (5 bases). The V end lost 5 bases, the J end lost 1 base, and 9 bases lay between the germline ends. The length of the CDR3 is 13 residues. Germline loops: CDR1 GTSNPN, CDR2 SVGIG (reference sequence). CDR3 sequence reads: CAWESGSNQPQHF. The DNA of the CDR3 is TGTGCCTGGGAATCAGGGAGCAATCAGCCCCAGCATTTT.

V usage is TRBV5-1 and J usage is TRBJ1-3, with 8 bases fitting TRBD1. Germline values: CDR1 SGHRS, CDR2 YFSETQ. J gave up 8 bases and V 0 bases, and 7 bases lay outside the gene matches. This CDR3 is built from 15 residues. Here the CDR3 DNA reads TGCGCCAGCAGCTTGGACAGGGGGGCAGGAGACACCATATATTTT. It codes for CASSLDRGAGDTIYF.

V gene TRBV18 combines with J gene TRBJ1-1; 7 bases are a match to TRBD1. The CDR3 length is 13 residues. The germline gives CDR1 KGHSH, CDR2 LQKENI. The trim removed 3 bases at V and 6 bases at J, leaving 4 bases unmatched. The CDR3 reads CASSPDRLAEAFF. The CDR3 DNA reads TGTGCCAGCTCACCGGACAGGCTCGCTGAAGCTTTCTTT. The variable domain in full, with the rest retrieved from reference TRBV18 and TRBJ1-1, is NAGVMQNPRHLVRRRGQEARLRCSPMKGHSHVYWYRQLPEEGLKFMVYLQKENIIDESGMPKERFSAEFPKEGPSILRIQQVVRGDSAAYFCASSPDRLAEAFFGQGTRLTVV.

The chain recombines TRBV6-1 with TRBJ2-2; D is unclear. The germline V and J ends were trimmed by 4 bases and 1 base, with 7 bases remaining between them. Germline CDR1 MNHNS, CDR2 SASEGT. This CDR3 contains 14 residues. The CDR3 sequence: CASSAGRNTGELFF. As DNA, the CDR3 is TGTGCCAGCAGTGCGGGCCGGAACACCGGGGAGCTGTTTTTT.

This chain links TRBV19 with TRBJ1-2; no clear D gene. The germline CDR1 and CDR2 sequences are LNHDA and SQIVND (reference sequence). The germline V and J ends were trimmed by 6 bases and 0 bases, with 8 bases remaining between them. CDR3 length: 13 amino acids. Here the CDR3 reads CASRGEANYGYTF. For the CDR3, the DNA is TGTGCCAGTAGGGGAGAAGCTAACTATGGCTACACCTTC.

This chain uses TRBV4-3 with TRBJ1-6; D perhaps matches TRBD1 (5 bases). The germline CDR1 and CDR2 sequences are LGHNA and YSLEER. CDR3 length: 17 residues. Trimming left V 5 bases short and J 0 bases short, with 14 bases between. In DNA, the CDR3 is TGCGCCAGCAGCGCGGACACTCATAGCTCCTATAATTCACCCCTCCACTTT. Protein: CASSADTHSSYNSPLHF.

This clone was seen a few times. The chain combines TRBV19 with TRBJ1-4, with D possibly TRBD1 on 6 matching bases. Germline V CDR1 and CDR2: LNHDA, SQIVND (reference sequence). Trimming removed 5 bases from V and 7 bases from J, with 17 bases in between. This CDR3 is built from 15 residues. CDR3 region: CASSGRDIEGEKLFF. DNA of the CDR3: TGTGCCAGTAGTGGCCGGGACATTGAGGGTGAAAAACTGTTTTTT. The full variable domain, with the rest looked up from reference TRBV19 and TRBJ1-4, is DGGITQSPKYLFRKEGQNVTLSCEQNLNHDAMYWYRQDPGQGLRLIYYSQIVNDFQKGDIAEGYSVSREKKESFPLTVTSAQKNPTAFYLCASSGRDIEGEKLFFGSGTQLSVL.

V gene TRBV5-8 combines with J gene TRBJ2-5, with 15 positions matching TRBD2. CDR3 length: 16 amino acids. Germline values: CDR1 SGHTS, CDR2 YDEGEE. V was clipped by 4 bases and J by 3 bases; unmatched bases: 4. CDR3 DNA sequence: TGTGCCAGCAGCCCGGGACTAGCGGGGGGAGAAGAGACCCAGTACTTC. Its translation is CASSPGLAGGEETQYF.